This T cell receptor (beta chain) was found in a study of T cell repertoires in cytomegalovirus infection. CDR1 SGHAT and CDR2 FQNNGV come from the germline V gene. V was clipped by 4 bases and J by 5 bases; unmatched bases: 13. The CDR3 consists of 17 residues. Study-level points and caveats: Ex vivo responses were dominated by HLA-C-restricted CMV-specific TCR beta clonotypes.

TCRdb re-called the reads with MiXCR, one entry per CDR3 protein. The profile shows almost 550,000 distinct CDR3 sequences, 16% of them singletons. Many counts were recorded for this clonotype. Its antigen is as yet unknown. The clonotype originates from a human donor in good health (CMV status not recorded). Some clones in this sample may be carry-over from other donors' samples. Sequences were obtained from CD8+ T cells from PBMCs. V gene TRBV11-2 combines with J gene TRBJ2-1; 8 bases are shared with TRBD2. CDR3 region: CASSWRPRGGEDNEQFF. CDR3 DNA sequence: TGTGCCAGCAGCTGGCGCCCTCGGGGGGGGGAAGACAATGAGCAGTTCTTC.